What follows are 25 T cell receptor beta chains derived from one specimen sequenced in a study of blood T cell repertoires in COVID-19. Libraries were prepared by immunoSEQ multiplex PCR; TCRdb keeps only in-frame clonotypes and omits some of them. The data contain 97,000 or so clones, about 85% of them singletons. Sequenced material: peripheral blood. Receptors were obtained from a man over 45 with active COVID-19.

This clone has only one observation. The chain uses TRBV5-6 and TRBJ1-2; TRBD1 matches 7 bases. CDR1 and CDR2 from the germline V gene are SGHDT and YYEEEE. This CDR3 has 15 amino acids. With 3 bases clipped from V and 3 bases from J, the junction kept 8 bases outside the gene matches. CDR3 sequence (DNA): TGTGCCAGCAGCTACCGTTCACAGGGGTACTATGGCTACACCTTC. Its protein is CASSYRSQGYYGYTF.

J is TRBJ2-1 and V is TRBV29-1, with 9 bases aligning to TRBD2. The CDR3 is 14 amino acids. Germline trimming cut 4 bases from V and 5 bases from J; bases unmatched to any gene: 6. The V gene's germline CDR1 is SQVTM and CDR2 ANQGSEA. The DNA of the CDR3 is TGCAGCGTTGGGTTAGCGGGGGCTGACAATGAGCAGTTCTTC. Protein: CSVGLAGADNEQFF.

This chain joins TRBV7-9 and TRBJ2-3, with no clear D. This CDR3 spans 14 amino acids. Germline V gene sequence: CDR1 SEHNR, CDR2 FQNEAQ (reference sequence). Trimming cost V 1 base and J 3 bases, with 8 bases left between them. This CDR3 is CASSLVVSTDTQYF. The DNA for the CDR3 is TGTGCCAGCAGCTTAGTGGTTAGTACAGATACGCAGTATTTT. The full variable domain, with the rest looked up from reference TRBV7-9 and TRBJ2-3, is DTGVSQNPRHKITKRGQNVTFRCDPISEHNRLYWYRQTLGQGPEFLTYFQNEAQLEKSRLLSDRFSAERPKGSFSTLEIQRTEQGDSAMYLCASSLVVSTDTQYFGPGTRLTVL.

The genes are TRBV4-2 and TRBJ2-3; TRBD2 matches 7 bases. From germline, CDR1 is LGHNA and CDR2 YNFKEQ. The CDR3 has 15 residues. J lost 4 bases, V lost 1 base, and 5 bases had no gene match. CDR3 in amino acids: CASSQGTRDPDTQYF. In DNA form, the CDR3 reads TGTGCCAGCAGCCAAGGGACTAGAGATCCAGATACGCAGTATTTT.

Details on this clone: The germline gene is not matched at one end of the junction; a read error may be the cause. Distinct nucleotide sequences in the sample also encode this CDR3. This rearrangement joins TRBV6-5 to TRBJ1-2, with D tentatively TRBD1 (6 bases). Germline CDR1 is MNHEY and CDR2 is SVGAGI. There are 13 residues in the CDR3. Here the CDR3 reads CASRWDTNYGYTF. CDR3 coding DNA: TGTGCCAGCAGGTGGGACACGAACTATGGTTACACCTTC.

The genes are TRBV7-2 and TRBJ2-1, with 8 bases that match TRBD2. Trimming cost V 6 bases and J 0 bases; bases outside gene matches: 10. The CDR3 totals 17 residues. Germline V gene sequence: CDR1 SGHTA, CDR2 FQGNSA. The CDR3 sequence: CASSWTGTRGSYNEQFF. The CDR3 DNA follows: TGTGCCAGCAGTTGGACCGGGACTAGGGGCTCCTACAATGAGCAGTTCTTC.

V is TRBV7-2 and J is TRBJ2-7; 10 bases align to TRBD1. From germline, CDR1 is SGHTA and CDR2 FQGNSA. With 3 bases clipped from V and 4 bases from J, the junction kept 12 bases outside the gene matches. This CDR3 spans 17 amino acids. CDR3 protein: CASSFRAGQGKWYEQYF. DNA of the CDR3: TGTGCCAGCAGCTTCCGCGCGGGACAGGGGAAGTGGTACGAGCAGTACTTC.

The V call is TRBV7-9, the J call TRBJ2-5; D is possibly TRBD2 (5 bases). The CDR3 is 14 amino acids. The ends were cut back, 5 bases at V and 1 base at J, with 11 bases in the middle. Per germline, CDR1 SEHNR and CDR2 FQNEAQ (reference sequence). This chain's CDR3 is CASSQTRAQETQYF. The CDR3 bases are TGTGCCAGCAGCCAAACTAGAGCCCAAGAGACCCAGTACTTC.

The sample holds a few counts of this clone. The chain uses TRBV15 and TRBJ1-5; weak D call: TRBD1 (6 bases). The germline gives CDR1 LNHNV, CDR2 YYDKDF (reference sequence). This CDR3 spans 14 amino acids. Trimming took 10 bases from V and 3 from J, leaving 16 bases between them. The CDR3 DNA sequence: TGTGCCATCTCCGGTGGGGGCCTCAATCAGCCCCAGCATTTT. It is translated as CAISGGGLNQPQHF.

This rearrangement joins TRBV19 to TRBJ1-5, with D tentatively TRBD1 (6 bases). Trimming took 8 bases from V and 0 from J, leaving 17 bases between them. This CDR3 region has 16 residues. CDR1 is LNHDA, CDR2 SQIVND, per germline (reference sequence). The CDR3 bases are TGTGCCAGTGAAGGGCAGGGGTGGGATAGCAATCAGCCCCAGCATTTT. It specifies CASEGQGWDSNQPQHF.

V gene TRBV30 combines with J gene TRBJ1-4; D is ambiguous. This CDR3 is built from 14 residues. Trimming stripped 0 bases from V and 5 bases from J, with 10 bases between. Germline V gene sequence: CDR1 GTSNPN, CDR2 SVGIG (reference sequence). CDR3 DNA sequence: TGTGCCTGGAGTGTTACGACACGGAATGAAAAACTGTTTTTT. It codes for CAWSVTTRNEKLFF.

V is TRBV7-9 and J is TRBJ1-1, with a possible D match to TRBD1 (6 bases). Germline V gene data show CDR1 as SEHNR and CDR2 as FQNEAQ (reference sequence). Trimming took 5 bases from V and 7 from J, leaving 11 bases between them. The CDR3 has 12 amino acids. The CDR3 reads CASSRGGFEAFF. The CDR3 DNA is TGTGCCAGCAGCAGAGGGGGATTTGAAGCTTTCTTT.

This chain joins TRBV3-1 (or the pseudogene TRBV3-2) and TRBJ1-3; tentatively, D is TRBD1 (6 bases). The CDR3 consists of 16 residues. From germline, CDR1 is LGHDT and CDR2 YNNKEL (reference sequence). V gave up 3 bases and J gave up 0 bases, with 12 bases separating them. In nucleotides, the CDR3 is TGTGCCAGCAGCCAGGGACAAGGGAGCTCTGGAAACACCATATATTTT. It is translated as CASSQGQGSSGNTIYF.

The chain is built from TRBV12-3 or TRBV12-4 and TRBJ2-7; no clear D. The CDR3 contains 11 residues. V lost 6 bases and J 4 bases, leaving 7 bases between the germline ends. CDR3 nucleotides: TGTGCCAGCAGGTTACAGTACGAGCAGTACTTC. Encoded protein: CASRLQYEQYF.

The rearrangement joins TRBV7-9 to TRBJ2-3; 12 nucleotides align to TRBD2. Trimming cost V 5 bases and J 1 base; bases outside gene matches: 10. This CDR3 spans 18 amino acids. Germline V gives CDR1 SEHNR, CDR2 FQNEAQ (reference sequence). The CDR3 here is CASSPGLAGPPGTDTQYF. The CDR3 DNA reads as TGTGCCAGCAGCCCTGGACTAGCGGGGCCTCCGGGCACAGATACGCAGTATTTT.

The chain employs TRBV5-4 and TRBJ2-6; a possible D gene is TRBD2 (6 bases). Germline lookup yields CDR1 SGHNT and CDR2 YYREEE (reference sequence). V lost 4 bases, J lost 2 bases, and 16 bases lay in between. This CDR3 is built from 17 residues. This CDR3 is CASSPPRGPAGANVLTF. The CDR3 bases are TGTGCCAGCAGCCCACCGCGGGGACCCGCTGGGGCCAACGTCCTGACTTTC.

J is TRBJ1-1 and V is TRBV10-3; D is ambiguous. The CDR3 loop spans 12 amino acids. The germline V gene encodes CDR1 ENHRY and CDR2 SYGVKD. V shed 7 bases and J shed 1 base, with 7 bases lying between them. CDR3 loop: CAITDKNTEAFF. The CDR3 nucleotides are TGTGCCATCACCGACAAGAACACTGAAGCTTTCTTT.

The rearrangement uses TRBV6-6 and TRBJ1-5; 8 nucleotides agree with TRBD1. Germline trimming cut 6 bases from V and 6 bases from J; bases unmatched to any gene: 10. Germline V gives CDR1 MNHNY, CDR2 SVGAGI (reference sequence). The CDR3 sequence is 15 residues long. CDR3 protein: CASRHAQGASQPQHF. The CDR3 DNA reads TGTGCCAGCAGGCACGCTCAGGGGGCTAGTCAGCCCCAGCATTTT.

The chain has TRBV4-3 and TRBJ1-1, with 10 nucleotides matching TRBD1. CDR3 size: 16 residues. Looked up from germline, CDR1 is LGHNA and CDR2 is YSLEER. The junction had 6 bases not matched to a gene; V was cut back by 2 bases and J by 3 bases. The CDR3 sequence: CASSQSAGTGDTEAFF. CDR3 nucleotides: TGCGCCAGCAGCCAATCAGCGGGGACAGGGGACACTGAAGCTTTCTTT.

This chain connects TRBV5-5 to TRBJ1-3; D gene ambiguous. With 3 bases removed from V and 7 bases from J, the gap between germline ends came to 8 bases. Germline V CDR1 and CDR2: SGHKS, YYEKEE (reference sequence). The CDR3 is 12 residues long. The CDR3 protein is CASSYPRNTIYF. The DNA for the CDR3 is TGTGCCAGCAGCTACCCGCGTAACACCATATATTTT. Based on the CDR3 plus reference TRBV5-5 and TRBJ1-3, the full variable domain is DAGVTQSPTHLIKTRGQQVTLRCSPISGHKSVSWYQQVLGQGPQFIFQYYEKEERGRGNFPDRFSARQFPNYSSELNVNALLLGDSALYLCASSYPRNTIYFGEGSWLTVV.

This clone has only a few counts. V gene TRBV4-1 combines with J gene TRBJ1-2; 8 nucleotides align to TRBD1. With 4 bases clipped from V and 7 bases from J, the junction kept 5 bases outside the gene matches. From germline, CDR1 is MGHRA and CDR2 YSYEKL. This CDR3 contains 13 residues. This chain's CDR3 is CASSLGQGSGYTF. CDR3 nucleotides: TGCGCCAGCAGCCTCGGACAGGGTAGTGGCTACACCTTC.

The gene calls are TRBV7-9 and TRBJ2-3; 10 positions match TRBD2. This CDR3 is built from 19 residues. V shed 3 bases, J shed 2 bases, and the junction held 14 bases outside the gene matches. The V gene's germline CDR1 is SEHNR and CDR2 FQNEAQ (reference sequence). CDR3 amino acids: CASSFRKYFTSGVTDTQYF. The CDR3 DNA is TGTGCCAGCAGCTTTAGGAAGTATTTTACTAGCGGGGTCACAGATACGCAGTATTTT.

The chain has TRBV10-3 and TRBJ1-1; 8 bases map to TRBD1. The germline V gene has CDR1 ENHRY and CDR2 SYGVKD. V shed 6 bases, J shed 4 bases, and the junction held 7 bases outside the gene matches. The CDR3 spans 14 residues. The CDR3 here is CAIRNRGESTEAFF. The CDR3 DNA reads TGTGCCATCAGGAACAGGGGGGAGAGCACTGAAGCTTTCTTT.

This clone is labeled as medium-sized. The chain carries TRBV9 and TRBJ1-2; no clear D. The CDR3 has 13 residues. V dropped 1 base and J dropped 7 bases, with 11 bases sitting between them. From germline, CDR1 is SGDLS and CDR2 YYNGEE. CDR3 amino acids: CASSVREGGGYTF. CDR3 nucleotide sequence: TGTGCCAGCAGCGTACGGGAAGGAGGTGGCTACACCTTC.

Comments on this clone: A read error may produce the germline difference seen at one junction end. The V gene is TRBV2, the J gene TRBJ1-4; 8 bases map to TRBD1. CDR1 and CDR2 from the germline V gene are SNHLY and FYNNEI. The CDR3 is 11 amino acids. CDR3 sequence (DNA): TGTGCCAGCAGCCCGGAGACAGGGGTGGTTTTT. Translated: CASSPETGVVF.